Each of the 27 T cell receptor beta chains below was sequenced from the same sample in a study of human T cells and chemical hapten exposure. TCRdb re-called the RACE reads with MiXCR, one entry per CDR3 protein. The table has around 120,000 distinct CDR3 sequences, approximately 15% seen once. Time point defined: patch test 1, 2 weeks after DPC sensitization. Treatment indicated: therapeutic diphenylcyclopropenone sensitization with weekly scalp DPC. The sequencing used whole blood, collected in connection with sensitization to the hapten diphenylcyclopropenone (DPC). These receptors all come from a man aged 18 to 30 with alopecia areata. Some clones in this sample may be carry-over from other donors' samples.

V gene TRBV29-1 combines with J gene TRBJ1-2; 7 positions match TRBD1. The CDR3 is made up of 14 amino acids. Germline-derived CDR1 and CDR2 are SQVTM and ANQGSEA. Trimming cost V 6 bases and J 7 bases; bases outside gene matches: 14. The CDR3 spells CSVDTLGQLRGYTF. CDR3 sequence (DNA): TGCAGCGTCGATACCCTGGGACAGCTCCGTGGCTACACCTTC.

The chain has TRBV14 and TRBJ2-7; 8 bases are shared with TRBD1. The CDR3 is made up of 13 amino acids. CDR1 and CDR2 from the germline V gene are SGHDN and FVKESK. The CDR3, as DNA: TGTGCCAGCAGCCAGGACAGGGTCTACGACCAGTACGTC. Translated, it gives CASSQDRVYDQYV.

The chain joins TRBV27 to TRBJ2-1; D could derive from TRBD1 or TRBD2 (5 bases each). The CDR3 consists of 13 residues. V was trimmed by 6 bases and J by 8 bases, leaving 14 bases between them. Per the germline V gene, CDR1 is MNHEY and CDR2 is SMNVEV (reference sequence). The CDR3 DNA follows: TGTGCCAGCAGGGGGCCTGGGAGCGATGAGCAGTTCTTC. Amino acids: CASRGPGSDEQFF.

V and J are TRBV6-6 and TRBJ1-4, with a tentative D call TRBD1 (6 bases). Trimming took 8 bases from V and 8 from J, leaving 15 bases between them. This CDR3 region has 13 residues. The germline V gene has CDR1 MNHNY and CDR2 SVGAGI (reference sequence). CDR3: CASSGGWREKLFF. In nucleotides, the CDR3 is TGTGCCAGCTCGGGGGGCTGGCGGGAAAAACTGTTTTTT.

This clonotype was detected only a few times. The rearrangement joins TRBV18 to TRBJ1-1; 7 bases agree with TRBD1. The CDR3 totals 15 residues. After removal of 3 bases from V and 4 bases from J, the junction contained 8 bases not matched to a gene. CDR1 and CDR2 (germline): KGHSH, LQKENI. CDR3 region: CASSPAFRGSTEAFF. The DNA for the CDR3 is TGTGCCAGCTCACCCGCCTTCAGGGGGAGCACTGAAGCTTTCTTT.

This clonotype appeared a few times. The chain combines TRBV7-9 with TRBJ1-2; the D gene is possibly TRBD1 (5 bases). This CDR3 has 13 amino acids. The germline V gene has CDR1 SEHNR and CDR2 FQNEAQ (reference sequence). The germline V and J ends were trimmed by 5 bases and 4 bases, with 11 bases remaining between them. The CDR3 loop reads CASSPGTIYGYTF. The DNA of the CDR3 is TGTGCCAGCAGCCCCGGGACGATCTATGGCTACACCTTC.

The rearrangement uses TRBV10-3 and TRBJ2-7, with unresolved D. This CDR3 comprises 14 residues. Trimming took off 0 bases at V and 4 bases at J, with 10 bases between the two ends. Germline assignment: CDR1 ENHRY and CDR2 SYGVKD. The chain's CDR3 is CAISESIQKYEQYV. The CDR3 bases are TGTGCCATCAGTGAGTCAATACAGAAATACGAGCAGTACGTC.

In this sample, this clonotype turned up a few times. The rearrangement uses TRBV29-1 and TRBJ2-7; D possibly corresponds to TRBD1 (6 bases). This CDR3 is 15 amino acids long. CDR1 is SQVTM and CDR2 is ANQGSEA in the germline V gene. With 2 bases removed from V and 2 bases from J, the gap between germline ends came to 16 bases. The CDR3 is CSVEFVGGITYEQYF. The CDR3 bases are TGCAGCGTTGAATTTGTTGGGGGCATCACCTACGAGCAGTACTTC.

This clonotype was recorded a few times. The genes are TRBV24-1 and TRBJ1-4; D possibly corresponds to TRBD1 (5 bases). V shed 4 bases and J shed 6 bases, with 11 bases lying between them. The CDR3 contains 14 residues. Per germline, CDR1 KGHDR and CDR2 SFDVKD. CDR3 region: CATSDAGRDEKLFF. CDR3 bases: TGTGCCACCAGTGACGCCGGCAGGGATGAAAAACTGTTTTTT.

The J gene is TRBJ2-7, the V gene TRBV12-2. TRBV12-2 is shown as a pseudogene. CDR3 length: 10 amino acids. The CDR3 loop reads CASRLSEQYV. CDR3 DNA: TGTGCAAGTCGCTTATCCGAGCAGTACGTC.

The sample holds a few counts of this clonotype. V usage is TRBV4-3 and J usage is TRBJ2-3, with D possibly matching TRBD2 (5 bases). CDR3 length: 16 amino acids. V was trimmed by 4 bases and J by 5 bases, leaving 19 bases between them. In germline, CDR1 is LGHNA, CDR2 YSLEER. In nucleotides, the CDR3 is TGCGCCAGCAGCCCAGAGGAGAGGGTTGGGGTAGATACGCAGTATTTT. Protein sequence: CASSPEERVGVDTQYF.

This clonotype appeared a few times. This chain joins TRBV11-3 and TRBJ2-5; D unresolved. The CDR3 is 12 amino acids. The germline CDR1 and CDR2 sequences are SGHNT and YENEEA. V was cut by 5 bases and J by 5 bases, with 9 bases left in between. The CDR3 region has the DNA TGTGCCAGCAGCGCCACATCTGAGACCCAGTACTTC. Encoded protein: CASSATSETQYF.

Only one count was recorded for this clonotype. A read error is possible here, since a much larger clone lies one base away. The chain recombines TRBV18 with TRBJ1-1; possibly TRBD1 for D (6 bases). The CDR3 sequence is 14 residues long. V was clipped by 6 bases and J by 3 bases, with 14 bases between them. Germline-derived CDR1 and CDR2 are KGHSH and LQKENI. As DNA, the CDR3 is TGTGCCAGCTCTAGGACAGAGGAGTACACTGAAGCTTTCTTT. This codes for CASSRTEEYTEAFF.

The chain is built from TRBV9 and TRBJ2-1; 8 bases match TRBD2. V shed 5 bases and J 6 bases; nucleotides not matched to a gene: 13. The germline V gene has CDR1 SGDLS and CDR2 YYNGEE. The CDR3 extends over 16 amino acids. The CDR3 region has the DNA TGTGCCAGCAGTGACGGCCCGGGGGGGCTAATCAATGAGCAGTTCTTC. Translated: CASSDGPGGLINEQFF.

This clonotype was counted ten times or more. The CDR3 reads CSAREATASEAFF. CDR3 sequence (DNA): TGCAGTGCTAGAGAAGCGACAGCTTCTGAAGCTTTCTTT. The V and J genes are TRBV20-1 and TRBJ1-1; D is perhaps TRBD1 (5 bases). The germline V gene encodes CDR1 DFQATT and CDR2 SNEGSKA (reference sequence). Trimming cost V 0 bases and J 6 bases, with 11 bases left between them. The CDR3 loop spans 13 amino acids.

This clonotype was found a few times. The gene calls are TRBV6-1 and TRBJ2-1; TRBD2 agrees at 8 bases. The V gene's germline CDR1 is MNHNS and CDR2 SASEGT. This CDR3 comprises 14 residues. The junction had 10 bases not matched to a gene; V was cut back by 6 bases and J by 9 bases. The CDR3 sequence: CASRRAGEVVEQFF. As DNA, the CDR3 is TGTGCCAGCAGGAGAGCGGGGGAGGTGGTTGAGCAGTTCTTC.

This clonotype turned up a few times. This rearrangement joins TRBV18 to TRBJ1-1; no clear D. The germline V and J ends were trimmed by 4 bases and 1 base, with 13 bases remaining between them. The germline V gene encodes CDR1 KGHSH and CDR2 LQKENI. This CDR3 is built from 15 residues. The CDR3 loop reads CASSLQVPRNTEAFF. CDR3 nucleotide sequence: TGTGCCAGCTCACTGCAGGTCCCCAGGAACACTGAAGCTTTCTTT.

The sample holds many counts of this clonotype. This chain connects TRBV11-1 to TRBJ2-2; 9 bases fit TRBD1. Germline CDR1 reads SGHAT; CDR2 reads FQDESV (reference sequence). The V and J ends lost 5 bases and 5 bases, in that order; junction bases with no gene match: 12. The CDR3 totals 17 residues. The CDR3 DNA is TGTGCCAGCAGCGCCGCACAGGGGGCGGCAGGGACCGGGGAGCTGTTTTTT. The encoded protein is CASSAAQGAAGTGELFF.

The rearrangement uses TRBV7-9 and TRBJ1-3; D not certain. Trimming removed 0 bases from V and 1 base from J, with 7 bases in between. This CDR3 region has 15 residues. Germline V CDR1 and CDR2: SEHNR, FQNEAQ (reference sequence). The DNA for the CDR3 is TGTGCCAGCAGCTTAGCGCCTTTATCTGGAAACACCATATATTTT. Encoded protein: CASSLAPLSGNTIYF.

This chain uses TRBV5-4 with TRBJ1-5; the D is unclear. Trimming removed 0 bases from V and 7 bases from J, with 8 bases in between. The CDR3 consists of 13 residues. From germline, CDR1 is SGHNT and CDR2 YYREEE (reference sequence). CDR3 region: CASSLERRQPQHF. CDR3 coding DNA: TGTGCCAGCAGCTTGGAAAGGAGACAGCCCCAGCATTTT.

This chain joins TRBV7-2 and TRBJ2-1; a possible D gene is TRBD2 (5 bases). Per germline, CDR1 SGHTA and CDR2 FQGNSA. The CDR3 covers 16 residues. V shed 4 bases and J shed 0 bases, with 13 bases lying between them. The CDR3 spells CASSSDGISSYNEQFF. CDR3 nucleotide sequence: TGTGCCAGCAGCTCGGACGGGATAAGCTCCTACAATGAGCAGTTCTTC.

This clonotype turned up a few times. V usage is TRBV7-9 and J usage is TRBJ1-1; no clear D gene. The V and J ends lost 0 bases and 2 bases respectively, with 13 bases between them. The germline CDR1 and CDR2 sequences are SEHNR and FQNEAQ (reference sequence). The length of the CDR3 is 16 residues. CDR3: CASSLAPPMGNTEAFF. The CDR3 nucleotides are TGTGCCAGCAGCTTAGCTCCCCCGATGGGAAACACTGAAGCTTTCTTT.

The chain employs TRBV5-1 and TRBJ2-2, with TRBD2 matching over 8 bases. Germline CDR1 SGHRS, CDR2 YFSETQ. The CDR3 runs to 15 residues. V shed 0 bases and J 7 bases; nucleotides not matched to a gene: 5. The CDR3 DNA reads TGCGCCAGCAGCTTGGAGGTAGCGGGGAACGGGGAGCTGTTTTTT. Amino acids: CASSLEVAGNGELFF. The variable domain in full, completed from reference TRBV5-1 and TRBJ2-2, reads KAGVTQTPRYLIKTRGQQVTLSCSPISGHRSVSWYQQTPGQGLQFLFEYFSETQRNKGNFPGRFSGRQFSNSRSEMNVSTLELGDSALYLCASSLEVAGNGELFFGEGSRLTVL.

This clonotype was counted between two and nine times. This chain joins TRBV11-2 and TRBJ2-7, with D perhaps matching TRBD1 (6 bases). Looked up from germline, CDR1 is SGHAT and CDR2 is FQNNGV. The CDR3 has 13 amino acids. Trimming pared 6 bases from V and 3 bases from J, leaving 12 bases between. The CDR3 DNA reads as TGTGCCAGCAGGGGGGACACTTACTACGAGCAGTACTTC. Its protein product is CASRGDTYYEQYF.

This clonotype was seen a handful of times. The chain carries TRBV4-2 and TRBJ2-1, with 9 positions matching TRBD1. Trimming at V came to 0 bases and at J to 4 bases, leaving 4 bases not matched to a gene. There are 16 residues in the CDR3. Germline V gene lookup returns CDR1 LGHNA and CDR2 YNFKEQ. The CDR3 is CASSQDLGQGYNEQFF. Here the CDR3 DNA reads TGTGCCAGCAGCCAAGATCTGGGACAGGGTTACAATGAGCAGTTCTTC.

V and J are TRBV7-8 and TRBJ2-2; 9 bases match TRBD1. The length of the CDR3 is 19 residues. The germline gives CDR1 SGHVS, CDR2 FQNEAQ. J lost 4 bases, V lost 7 bases, and 19 bases had no gene match. The CDR3 loop is CASIRTRTPGQGPTGELFF. The CDR3 DNA is TGTGCCAGCATACGAACGAGGACACCGGGACAGGGACCCACCGGGGAGCTGTTTTTT.

This clonotype was picked up a small number of times. This chain joins TRBV5-6 and TRBJ1-1; D is possibly TRBD1 (5 bases). Trimming pared 5 bases from V and 4 bases from J, leaving 12 bases between. Germline CDR1 and CDR2: SGHDT and YYEEEE. The CDR3 runs 13 residues. For the CDR3, the DNA is TGTGCCAGCAGACAGGTCGGGGGCACTGAAGCTTTCTTT. Protein product: CASRQVGGTEAFF. The full variable domain, its missing parts supplied by reference TRBV5-6 and TRBJ1-1, is DAGVTQSPTHLIKTRGQQVTLRCSPKSGHDTVSWYQQALGQGPQFIFQYYEEEERQRGNFPDRFSGHQFPNYSSELNVNALLLGDSALYLCASRQVGGTEAFFGQGTRLTVV.